Below, one T cell receptor (beta chain) is given with its context. Its cognate antigen is unknown. This record belongs to a study of blood T cells in healthy people across ages. Overall study results and limits: As age increased, TCR beta diversity per million T cells fell in a roughly linear fashion. The long-lived group displayed more naive CD4+ cells, plus higher diversity, than the aged donors did.

The V gene's germline CDR1 is SGHTA and CDR2 FQGNSA. The CDR3 is 16 amino acids. The V segment lost 6 bases and the J segment 8 bases; nucleotides outside the gene matches: 14. Per-sample yields of isolated PBMCs were at least 6 million. It was with a sample-barcoded 5' primer and a J-beta primer mix that a second PCR of roughly 7 to 12 cycles was run. The template-switch adaptor, which had 12 random nucleotides, put a tag on each cDNA molecule. MiXCR was run by TCRdb on the 5' RACE reads, yielding one entry per CDR3 protein. The top ten hold more than 2% of the sample, which has roughly 2 million distinct CDR3 sequences, around 50% seen once.

The chain employs TRBV7-2 and TRBJ1-5; 9 nucleotides agree with TRBD1. The clonotype was recovered from a middle-aged woman in good health. The specimen sequenced was blood. The CDR3 sequence: CASSPGTGTPREPQHF. CDR3 coding DNA: TGTGCCAGCAGTCCCGGGACAGGGACCCCTAGGGAGCCCCAGCATTTT.